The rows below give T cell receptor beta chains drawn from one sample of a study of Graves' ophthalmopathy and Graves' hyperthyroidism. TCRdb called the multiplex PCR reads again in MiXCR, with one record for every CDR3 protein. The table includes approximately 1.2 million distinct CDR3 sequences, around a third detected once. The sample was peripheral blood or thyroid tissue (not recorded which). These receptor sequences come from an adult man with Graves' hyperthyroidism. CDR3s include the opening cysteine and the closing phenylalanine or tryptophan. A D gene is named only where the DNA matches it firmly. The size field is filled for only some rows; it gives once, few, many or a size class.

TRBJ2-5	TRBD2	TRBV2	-	CALPGTSRQETQYF	TGTGCTTTACCCGGGACTAGCAGGCAAGAGACCCAGTACTTC
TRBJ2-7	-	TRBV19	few	CASSSGGQRGDYEQYF	TGTGCCAGTAGCTCCGGGGGACAGCGGGGCGACTACGAGCAGTACTTC
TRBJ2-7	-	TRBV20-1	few	CSARARGPYEQYF	TGCAGTGCACGGGCCAGGGGACCCTACGAGCAGTACTTC
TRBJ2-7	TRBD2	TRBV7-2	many	CASSYRLAEAYEQYF	TGTGCCAGCAGCTACCGACTAGCTGAAGCCTACGAGCAGTACTTC
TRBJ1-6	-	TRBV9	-	CASSVRTAYNSPLHF	TGTGCCAGCAGCGTTAGGACGGCTTATAATTCACCCCTCCACTTT
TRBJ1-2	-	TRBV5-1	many	CASSLVAEWGFGGYTF	TGCGCCAGCAGCTTGGTAGCAGAATGGGGATTTGGTGGCTACACCTTC
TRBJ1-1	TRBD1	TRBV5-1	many	CASSLGDRNMNTEAFF	TGCGCCAGCAGCTTGGGGGACAGGAACATGAACACTGAAGCTTTCTTT
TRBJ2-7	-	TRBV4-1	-	CASSQEARVSTYEQYF	TGCGCCAGCAGCCAAGAGGCCCGGGTCTCCACCTACGAGCAGTACTTC
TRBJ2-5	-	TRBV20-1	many	CSAQGLQETQYF	TGCAGTGCACAGGGACTTCAAGAGACCCAGTACTTC
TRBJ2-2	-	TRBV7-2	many	CASSLGGGSTGELFF	TGTGCCAGCAGCTTAGGTGGTGGGTCGACCGGGGAGCTGTTTTTT
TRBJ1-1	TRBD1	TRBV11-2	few	CASSPRQGQGNTEAFF	TGTGCCAGCAGCCCCCGACAGGGGCAGGGGAACACTGAAGCTTTCTTT
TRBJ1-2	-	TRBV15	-	CATSLLRDGYTF	TGTGCCACCAGTCTGCTCAGGGATGGCTACACCTTC
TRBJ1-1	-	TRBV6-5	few	CASSGLSGADTEAFF	TGTGCCAGCAGTGGCCTGTCGGGGGCGGACACTGAAGCTTTCTTT
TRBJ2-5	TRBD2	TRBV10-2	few	CASSQTSGTPTLETQYF	TGTGCCAGCAGTCAGACTAGCGGGACACCGACTCTGGAGACCCAGTACTTC
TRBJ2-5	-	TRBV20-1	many	CSAGEVTQYF	TGCAGTGCCGGGGAGGTGACCCAGTACTTC
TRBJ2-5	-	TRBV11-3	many	CASSSKEDQETQYF	TGTGCCAGCAGCTCGAAAGAGGACCAAGAGACCCAGTACTTC
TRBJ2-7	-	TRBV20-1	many	CSARRLERTYEQYF	TGCAGTGCTAGGCGACTTGAGCGGACCTACGAGCAGTACTTC
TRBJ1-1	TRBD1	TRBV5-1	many	CASADRGPLGIF	TGCGCCAGTGCGGACAGGGGGCCCCTCGGAATCTTT
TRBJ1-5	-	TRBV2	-	CASSEGGGHQPQHF	TGTGCCAGCAGTGAAGGGGGCGGGCATCAGCCCCAGCATTTT
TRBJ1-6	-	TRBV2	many	CASRADSGSPLHF	TGTGCCAGCAGGGCTGACAGTGGTTCACCCCTCCACTTT
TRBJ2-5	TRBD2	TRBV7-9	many	CATRSGASGFQETQYF	TGTGCCACCAGGTCCGGGGCTAGCGGCTTTCAAGAGACCCAGTACTTC
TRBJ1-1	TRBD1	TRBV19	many	CASIGTGEPMNTEAFF	TGTGCCAGTATTGGGACAGGGGAGCCCATGAACACTGAAGCTTTCTTT
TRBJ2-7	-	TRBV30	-	CAWSRMVGSGEQYF	TGTGCCTGGAGTAGAATGGTCGGATCCGGCGAGCAGTACTTC
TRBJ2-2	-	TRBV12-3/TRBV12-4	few	CASRGGTTSGPNTGELFF	TGTGCCAGCAGAGGGGGGACAACAAGCGGGCCGAACACCGGGGAGCTGTTTTTT
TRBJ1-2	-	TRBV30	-	CAWCYGTRGYTF	TGTGCCTGGTGTTACGGGACTCGTGGCTACACCTTC
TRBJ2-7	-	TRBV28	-	CASSALNRVDEQYF	TGTGCCAGCAGTGCTTTGAACAGGGTGGACGAGCAGTACTTC
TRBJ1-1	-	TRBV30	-	CAWSPGLRTEAFF	TGTGCCTGGAGTCCGGGACTTCGCACTGAAGCTTTCTTT
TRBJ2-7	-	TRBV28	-	CASRLLGFGYEQYF	TGTGCCAGCAGGCTTTTAGGTTTCGGCTACGAGCAGTACTTC
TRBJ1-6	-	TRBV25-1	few	CASSLGLHNSPLHF	TGTGCCAGCAGTTTGGGACTTCACAATTCACCCCTCCACTTT
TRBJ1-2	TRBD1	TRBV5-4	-	CASSYGDSNYGYTF	TGTGCCAGCAGCTACGGGGACAGTAACTATGGCTACACCTTC
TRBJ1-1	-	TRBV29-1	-	CAWIEGGDTEAFF	TGTGCCTGGATCGAAGGGGGTGACACTGAAGCTTTCTTT
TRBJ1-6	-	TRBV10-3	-	CAISGRGTNSPLHF	TGTGCCATCAGTGGAAGGGGTACTAATTCACCCCTCCACTTT
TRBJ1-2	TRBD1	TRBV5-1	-	CASGLGTANYGYTF	TGCGCCAGCGGCCTAGGGACAGCAAACTATGGCTACACCTTC
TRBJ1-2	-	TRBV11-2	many	CASSPLVGYGYTF	TGTGCCAGCAGCCCGCTGGTCGGCTATGGCTACACCTTC
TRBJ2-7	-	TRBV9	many	CASSDQYEQYF	TGTGCCAGCAGCGATCAATACGAGCAGTACTTC
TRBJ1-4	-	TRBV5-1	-	CASSPTGAHNEKLFF	TGCGCCAGCAGCCCTACCGGGGCCCATAATGAAAAACTGTTTTTT
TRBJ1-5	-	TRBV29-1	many	CSVSGQGGQPQHF	-
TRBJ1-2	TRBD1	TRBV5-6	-	CASSHIGTAPYGYTF	TGTGCCAGCAGTCACATAGGGACAGCTCCCTATGGCTACACCTTC
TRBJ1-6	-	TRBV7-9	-	CASSPTPGRNSPLHF	TGTGCCAGCAGCCCGACGCCGGGACGAAATTCACCCCTCCACTTT
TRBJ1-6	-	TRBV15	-	CATSPGSF	TGTGCCACCAGCCCAGGGAGTTTT
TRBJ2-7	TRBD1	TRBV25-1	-	CASIGTGGDGQYF	TGTGCCAGCATCGGGACAGGGGGTGACGGGCAGTACTTC
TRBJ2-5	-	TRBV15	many	CATSVAGSYGAETQYF	TGTGCCACCAGCGTGGCAGGGAGTTATGGAGCGGAGACCCAGTACTTC
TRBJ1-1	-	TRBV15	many	CATSLKRMNTEAFF	TGTGCCACCAGCCTCAAGAGAATGAACACTGAAGCTTTCTTT
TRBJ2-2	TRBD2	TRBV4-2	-	CASSQGLADNTGELFF	TGTGCCAGCAGCCAGGGACTAGCGGACAACACCGGGGAGCTGTTTTTT
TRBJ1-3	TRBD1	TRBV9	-	CASSKTGGMSSGNTIYF	TGTGCCAGCAGTAAAACAGGGGGAATGAGCTCTGGAAACACCATATATTTT
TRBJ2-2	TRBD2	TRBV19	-	CATTHLGLAGGTGGELFF	TGTGCCACCACCCACCTCGGGCTAGCGGGAGGGACTGGCGGGGAGCTGTTTTTT
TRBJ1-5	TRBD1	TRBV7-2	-	CASSLGDRVTRPQHF	TGTGCCAGCAGCTTAGGAGACAGGGTGACCCGGCCCCAGCATTTT
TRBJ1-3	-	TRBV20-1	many	CSARTISGNTIYF	TGCAGTGCTAGAACTATCTCTGGAAACACCATATATTTT
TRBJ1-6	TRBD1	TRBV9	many	CASSPWDRELNSPLHF	TGTGCCAGCAGCCCATGGGACAGGGAGCTTAATTCACCCCTCCACTTT
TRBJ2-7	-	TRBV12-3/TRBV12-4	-	CASSFRQEQYF	TGTGCCAGCAGTTTCCGCCAAGAGCAGTACTTC
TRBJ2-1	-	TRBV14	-	CASTPWADNEQFF	TGTGCCAGCACCCCTTGGGCAGACAATGAGCAGTTCTTC
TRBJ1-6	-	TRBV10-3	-	CASSPLRDVGSPLHF	TGTGCCAGCAGTCCCCTCCGGGACGTAGGTTCACCCCTCCACTTT
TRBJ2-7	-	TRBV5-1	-	CASSLKPMVGEPSYEQYF	TGCGCCAGCAGCTTGAAGCCCATGGTCGGAGAGCCTTCCTACGAGCAGTACTTC
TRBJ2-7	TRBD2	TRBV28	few	CASRSGRALYEQYF	TGTGCCAGCAGGAGCGGGAGGGCCCTCTACGAGCAGTACTTC
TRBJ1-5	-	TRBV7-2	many	CASSDESGPNQPQHF	TGTGCCAGCAGCGACGAATCAGGGCCCAATCAGCCCCAGCATTTT